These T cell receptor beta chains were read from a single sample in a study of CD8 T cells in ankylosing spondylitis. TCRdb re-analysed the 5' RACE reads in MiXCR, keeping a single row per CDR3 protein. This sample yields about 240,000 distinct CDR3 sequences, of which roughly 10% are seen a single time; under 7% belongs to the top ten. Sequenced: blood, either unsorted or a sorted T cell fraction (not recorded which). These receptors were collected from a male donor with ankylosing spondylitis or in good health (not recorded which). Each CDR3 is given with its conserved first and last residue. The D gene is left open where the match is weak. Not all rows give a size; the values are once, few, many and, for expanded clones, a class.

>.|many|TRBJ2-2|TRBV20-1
CSAPLALNTGELFF
TGCAGTGCGCCGCTAGCGCTAAACACCGGGGAGCTGTTTTTT
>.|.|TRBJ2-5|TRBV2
CASRGPRETQYF
TGTGCCAGCCGGGGACCGAGGGAGACCCAGTACTTC
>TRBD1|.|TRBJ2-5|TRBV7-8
CASSQARDSQETQYF
TGTGCCAGCAGCCAAGCTCGGGACAGTCAAGAGACCCAGTACTTC
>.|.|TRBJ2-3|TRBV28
CASVAEGKDTQYF
TGTGCCAGCGTCGCGGAAGGGAAAGATACGCAGTATTTT
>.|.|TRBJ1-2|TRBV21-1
CASSKKERDRGILRIYGYTF
TGTGCCAGCAGCAAAAAGGAGAGGGACAGGGGGATCCTACGTATCTATGGCTACACCTTC
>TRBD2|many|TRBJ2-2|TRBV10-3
CATEPGLPTGELFF
TGTGCCACAGAGCCGGGACTACCCACCGGGGAGCTGTTTTTT
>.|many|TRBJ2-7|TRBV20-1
CSARDGRDYEQYF
TGCAGTGCTAGGGACGGACGGGACTACGAGCAGTACTTC
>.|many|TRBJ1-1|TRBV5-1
CASSLGPLGPEAFF
TGCGCCAGCAGCTTGGGGCCCCTAGGCCCTGAAGCTTTCTTT
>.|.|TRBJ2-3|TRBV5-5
CASSLRPTADTQYF
TGTGCCAGCAGCCTGCGGCCCACCGCAGATACGCAGTATTTT
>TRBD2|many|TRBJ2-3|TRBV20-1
CSARVLAGGADTQYF
TGCAGTGCTAGAGTGTTAGCGGGAGGGGCAGATACGCAGTATTTT
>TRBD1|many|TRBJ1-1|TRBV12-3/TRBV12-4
CASRTGGSTEAFF
TGTGCCAGCAGGACAGGGGGAAGCACTGAAGCTTTCTTT
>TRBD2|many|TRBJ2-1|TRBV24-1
CATIGLASGYSYNEQFF
TGTGCCACCATTGGTTTGGCTAGCGGATACTCCTACAATGAGCAGTTCTTC
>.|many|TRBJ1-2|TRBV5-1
CASSLTLDRPNGYTF
TGCGCCAGCAGCTTGACCTTGGACCGACCTAATGGCTACACCTTC
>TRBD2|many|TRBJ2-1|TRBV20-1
CSARVFERGSYNEQFF
TGCAGTGCTAGAGTCTTTGAGCGGGGGTCCTACAATGAGCAGTTCTTC
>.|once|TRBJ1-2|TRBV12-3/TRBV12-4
CASSPGRVYGYTF
TGTGCCAGCAGTCCGGGCCGCGTCTATGGCTACACCTTC
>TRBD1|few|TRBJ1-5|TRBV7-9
CASRKQGARQPQHF
TGTGCCAGCAGGAAACAGGGGGCCAGGCAGCCCCAGCATTTT
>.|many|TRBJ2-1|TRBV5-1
CASSLFPNQGGNSDEQFF
TGCGCCAGCAGCTTGTTCCCCAATCAGGGCGGGAATAGCGATGAGCAGTTCTTC
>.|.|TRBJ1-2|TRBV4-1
CASSQAFGVRGVGYTF
TGCGCCAGCAGCCAAGCGTTCGGGGTAAGAGGAGTTGGCTACACCTTC
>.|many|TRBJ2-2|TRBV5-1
CASSPLQGSTGELFF
TGCGCCAGCAGCCCGCTACAGGGTTCCACCGGGGAGCTGTTTTTT
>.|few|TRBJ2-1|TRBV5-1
CASSLDQYEQFF
TGCGCCAGCAGCTTGGATCAATACGAGCAGTTCTTC
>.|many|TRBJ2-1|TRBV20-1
CSAPGSSYNEQFF
TGCAGTGCTCCAGGAAGCTCCTACAATGAGCAGTTCTTC
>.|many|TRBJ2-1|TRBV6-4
CASSPDEGGPAGFTYNEQFF
TGTGCCAGCAGCCCTGACGAAGGGGGCCCAGCGGGATTCACCTACAATGAGCAGTTCTTC
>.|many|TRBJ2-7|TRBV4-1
CASSQDETSPSYEQYF
TGCGCCAGCAGCCAAGACGAGACATCGCCCTCCTACGAGCAGTACTTC
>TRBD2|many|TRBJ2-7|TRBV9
CASSAGTSGKIYEQYF
TGTGCCAGCAGCGCAGGGACTAGCGGTAAGATCTACGAGCAGTACTTC
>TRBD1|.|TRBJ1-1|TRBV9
CASSEGDRGLPRVEAFF
TGTGCCAGCAGCGAGGGGGACAGGGGCCTCCCGAGAGTTGAAGCTTTCTTT
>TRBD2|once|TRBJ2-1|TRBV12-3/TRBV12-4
CASSLAGEGLALANEQFF
TGTGCCAGCAGTTTAGCGGGGGAGGGGCTAGCCCTTGCGAATGAGCAGTTCTTC
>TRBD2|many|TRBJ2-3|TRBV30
CACTLAGAPQYF
TGTGCCTGTACTCTAGCGGGAGCTCCGCAGTATTTT
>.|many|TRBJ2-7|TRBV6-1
CASSARQGRDEQYF
TGTGCCAGCAGTGCCAGACAGGGGAGGGACGAGCAGTACTTC
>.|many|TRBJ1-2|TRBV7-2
CASSPSSGDIYGYTF
TGTGCCAGCAGCCCTTCATCCGGGGACATTTATGGCTACACCTTC
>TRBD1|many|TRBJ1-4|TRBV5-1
CASSLTGTGFEKLFF
TGCGCCAGCAGCCTGACCGGGACAGGGTTTGAAAAACTGTTTTTT
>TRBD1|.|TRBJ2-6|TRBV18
CASSLRGQEFSGANVLTF
TGTGCCAGCTCCCTCCGTGGACAGGAATTCTCTGGGGCCAACGTCCTGACTTTC
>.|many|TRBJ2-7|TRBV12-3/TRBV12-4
CASRLEGSPVHEQYF
TGTGCCAGCAGACTCGAGGGGTCACCGGTCCACGAGCAGTACTTC
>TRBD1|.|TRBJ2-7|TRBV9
CASSPGQVDEQYF
TGTGCCAGCAGCCCCGGACAGGTCGACGAGCAGTACTTC
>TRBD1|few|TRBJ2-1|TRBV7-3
CASSLGTWLGQGDGLNEQFF
TGTGCCAGCAGCTTAGGGACTTGGTTAGGACAGGGGGATGGTTTGAATGAGCAGTTCTTC
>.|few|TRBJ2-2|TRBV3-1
CACSLSRKWGQTGELFF
TGTGCCTGCAGCCTATCCCGGAAGTGGGGGCAGACCGGGGAGCTGTTTTTT
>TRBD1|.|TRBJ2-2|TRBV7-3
CASSPGTVGGELFF
TGTGCCAGCAGCCCCGGGACAGTAGGCGGGGAGCTGTTTTTT
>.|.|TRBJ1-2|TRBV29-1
CSVEWVAAELNGYTF
TGCAGCGTTGAATGGGTGGCAGCCGAACTGAATGGCTACACCTTC
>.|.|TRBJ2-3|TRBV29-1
CSGTLTGRADTQYF
TGCAGCGGTACACTCACAGGGAGGGCAGATACGCAGTATTTT
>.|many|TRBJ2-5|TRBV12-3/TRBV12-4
CASNSFNTETQYF
TGTGCCAGCAATTCCTTCAATACGGAGACCCAGTACTTC
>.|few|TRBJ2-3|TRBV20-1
CSARGTRAGVADTQYF
TGCAGTGCTAGGGGGACTCGGGCAGGGGTGGCAGATACGCAGTATTTT
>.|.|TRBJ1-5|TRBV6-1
CASTDANQPQHF
TGTGCCAGCACTGACGCCAATCAGCCCCAGCATTTT
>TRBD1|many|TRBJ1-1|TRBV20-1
CSAYRGTEAFF
TGCAGTGCTTACAGGGGCACTGAAGCTTTCTTT
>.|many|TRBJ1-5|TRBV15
CATSRVQENQPQHF
TGTGCCACCAGCAGAGTTCAGGAAAATCAGCCCCAGCATTTT
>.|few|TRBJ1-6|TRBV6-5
CASSYSGREHSPLHF
TGTGCCAGCAGTTACTCGGGCAGGGAGCATTCACCCCTCCACTTT
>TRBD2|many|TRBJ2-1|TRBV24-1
CATSDQTSGSWDNEQFF
TGTGCCACCAGTGACCAGACTAGCGGGAGCTGGGACAATGAGCAGTTCTTC
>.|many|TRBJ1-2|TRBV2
CATQRGNGYTF
TGTGCCACCCAAAGGGGAAATGGCTACACCTTC
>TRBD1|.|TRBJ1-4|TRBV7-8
CASSFRQGANEKLFF
TGTGCCAGCAGCTTTAGACAGGGGGCTAATGAAAAACTGTTTTTT
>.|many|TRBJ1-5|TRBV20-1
CSARQDPNQPQHF
TGCAGTGCTAGACAAGACCCTAATCAGCCCCAGCATTTT
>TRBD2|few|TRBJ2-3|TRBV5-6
CASSFLAGGGTDTQYF
TGTGCCAGCAGCTTTCTAGCGGGGGGGGGCACAGATACGCAGTATTTT
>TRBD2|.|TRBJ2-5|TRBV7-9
CASSIRLAAETQYF
TGTGCCAGCAGCATCAGACTAGCGGCAGAGACCCAGTACTTC
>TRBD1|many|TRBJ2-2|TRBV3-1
CASSRPGQETGELFF
TGTGCCAGCAGTCGGCCGGGACAGGAGACCGGGGAGCTGTTTTTT
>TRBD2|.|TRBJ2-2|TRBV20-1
CSASAGGPTGELFF
TGCAGTGCTAGTGCGGGAGGGCCGACCGGGGAGCTGTTTTTT
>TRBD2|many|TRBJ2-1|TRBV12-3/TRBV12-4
CASTWGGSSYNEQFF
TGTGCCAGCACATGGGGGGGGAGCTCCTACAATGAGCAGTTCTTC
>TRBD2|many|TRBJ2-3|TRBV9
CASSSRLAQSTDTQYF
TGTGCCAGCAGCTCCCGACTAGCGCAAAGCACAGATACGCAGTATTTT
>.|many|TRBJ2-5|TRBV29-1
CSVVYPGVETQYF
TGCAGCGTCGTCTATCCAGGGGTAGAGACCCAGTACTTC
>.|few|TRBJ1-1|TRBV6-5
CASSYSGYMNTETFF
TGTGCCAGCAGTTACTCAGGGTACATGAACACTGAAACTTTCTTT
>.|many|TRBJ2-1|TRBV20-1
CSAPTPDWPYNEQFF
TGCAGTGCTCCAACTCCAGACTGGCCCTACAATGAGCAGTTCTTC
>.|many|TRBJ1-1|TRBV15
CATSREPQGGTEAFF
TGTGCCACCAGCAGAGAACCGCAGGGTGGCACTGAAGCTTTCTTT
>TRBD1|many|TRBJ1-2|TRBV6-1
CASRRTGLNYGYTF
TGTGCCAGCAGACGGACAGGACTTAACTATGGCTACACCTTC